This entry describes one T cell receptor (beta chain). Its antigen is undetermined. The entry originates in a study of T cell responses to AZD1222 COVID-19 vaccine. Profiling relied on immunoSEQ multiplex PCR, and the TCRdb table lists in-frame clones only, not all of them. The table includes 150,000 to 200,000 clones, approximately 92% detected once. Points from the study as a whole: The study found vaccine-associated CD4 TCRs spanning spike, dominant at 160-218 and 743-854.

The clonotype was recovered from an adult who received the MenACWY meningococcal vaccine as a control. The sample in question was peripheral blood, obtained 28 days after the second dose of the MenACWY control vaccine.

The CDR3 protein is CASSSAGAPVSMKAFF. The CDR3 nucleotides are TGTGCCAGCAGCTCGGCAGGGGCGCCCGTCAGTATGAAAGCTTTCTTT. The chain has TRBV7-3 and TRBJ1-1, with D tentatively TRBD1 (6 bases). Deletions cut 4 bases from V and 9 bases from J, with 24 bases between. Germline V gene sequence: CDR1 SGHTA, CDR2 FQGTGA. The CDR3 contains 16 residues. Full variable domain (missing parts from reference TRBV7-3 and TRBJ1-1): GAGVSQTPSNKVTEKGKYVELRCDPISGHTALYWYRQSLGQGPEFLIYFQGTGAADDSGLPNDRFFAVRPEGSVSTLKIQRTERGDSAVYLCASSSAGAPVSMKAFFGQGTRLTVV.